Below, 10 T cell receptor beta chains from the same sample are listed, as sequenced in a study of patients and donors after allogeneic stem cell transplantation. TCRdb reanalysed the RT-PCR reads using MiXCR and keeps one entry per CDR3 protein. The table shows hundreds of thousands of distinct CDR3 sequences, with 16% occurring only once. Sequencing input: blood, either unsorted or a sorted T cell fraction (not recorded which). The receptors come from a human donor who was either an allogeneic HSCT recipient or a stem cell or donor lymphocyte infusion donor (not recorded which). It is not recorded whose cells these are; they may come from a transplant donor.

The chain joins TRBV29-1 to TRBJ1-2; D is possibly TRBD1 (5 bases). This CDR3 contains 13 residues. Trimming removed 6 bases at V and 3 bases at J, with 14 bases between. CDR1 is SQVTM, CDR2 ANQGSEA, per germline. CDR3 in amino acids: CSVLRGEDYGYTF. CDR3 in DNA: TGCAGCGTCCTCCGGGGGGAGGACTATGGCTACACCTTC. Full variable domain (missing parts from reference TRBV29-1 and TRBJ1-2): SAVISQKPSRDICQRGTSLTIQCQVDSQVTMMFWYRQQPGQSLTLIATANQGSEATYESGFVIDKFPISRPNLTFSTLTVSNMSPEDSSIYLCSVLRGEDYGYTFGSGTRLTVV.

This sequence joins TRBV3-1 and TRBJ1-5; D is ambiguous. This CDR3 region has 13 residues. CDR1 LGHDT and CDR2 YNNKEL come from the germline V gene (reference sequence). Trimming left V 8 bases short and J 3 bases short, with 11 bases between. The CDR3 loop is CASGLQLNQPQHF. CDR3 DNA sequence: TGTGCCAGCGGACTACAGCTCAATCAGCCCCAGCATTTT.

The J gene is TRBJ2-5, the V gene TRBV5-8; D unclear. This CDR3 contains 14 residues. Germline lookup yields CDR1 SGHTS and CDR2 YDEGEE. Trimming shortened V by 4 bases and J by 4 bases, and 14 bases separated the two germline ends. In DNA form, the CDR3 reads TGTGCCAGCAGCACCCCCCGGTCAGGAGAGACCCAGTACTTC. This encodes CASSTPRSGETQYF.

The chain uses TRBV20-1 and TRBJ2-1, with a possible D match to TRBD2 (5 bases). The V gene's germline CDR1 is DFQATT and CDR2 SNEGSKA (reference sequence). V lost 5 bases to trimming and J lost 3 bases, with 14 bases between them. The CDR3 extends over 14 amino acids. As DNA, the CDR3 is TGCAGTGCTCTTCCCGGCGGGTTCTACAATGAGCAGTTCTTC. Its translation is CSALPGGFYNEQFF.

The sample holds one count of this clonotype. This chain links TRBV20-1 with TRBJ2-5, with D tentatively TRBD2 (5 bases). The CDR3 is 11 residues long. The V end was cut by 5 bases, the J end by 4 bases, with 8 bases between. The germline CDR1 and CDR2 sequences are DFQATT and SNEGSKA (reference sequence). The CDR3 DNA follows: TGCAGTGCTCCCGAGGGAGAGACCCAGTACTTC. Translated: CSAPEGETQYF.

This clonotype was seen repeatedly, ten times or more. This chain uses TRBV7-9 with TRBJ1-5; TRBD1 matches at 7 bases. Trimming cost V 5 bases and J 4 bases; bases outside gene matches: 8. The germline V gene has CDR1 SEHNR and CDR2 FQNEAQ (reference sequence). The CDR3 runs to 15 residues. The DNA of the CDR3 is TGTGCCAGCAGCCTCGGGTCAGGGGGAAATCAGCCCCAGCATTTT. This sequence encodes CASSLGSGGNQPQHF.

This clonotype has at least ten counts. The rearrangement uses TRBV7-9 and TRBJ2-1; no clear D gene. The V end was cut by 2 bases, the J end by 10 bases, with 6 bases between. CDR1 and CDR2 (germline): SEHNR, FQNEAQ (reference sequence). The CDR3 is 11 residues long. This chain's CDR3 is CASSLKGEQFF. The DNA of the CDR3 is TGTGCCAGCAGCTTAAAGGGCGAGCAGTTCTTC. The full variable domain, rest sourced from reference TRBV7-9 and TRBJ2-1, is DTGVSQNPRHKITKRGQNVTFRCDPISEHNRLYWYRQTLGQGPEFLTYFQNEAQLEKSRLLSDRFSAERPKGSFSTLEIQRTEQGDSAMYLCASSLKGEQFFGPGTRLTVL.

The rearrangement uses TRBV11-2 and TRBJ2-2, with TRBD2 identical over 12 bases. Trimming took 5 bases from V and 6 from J; bases not matched to a gene: 7. Germline values: CDR1 SGHAT, CDR2 FQNNGV. The CDR3 totals 16 residues. DNA of the CDR3: TGTGCCAGCAGCGGACTAGCGGGACCTACGGCCGGGGAGCTGTTTTTT. Protein sequence: CASSGLAGPTAGELFF.

This clonotype showed up many times. This chain uses TRBV12-3 or TRBV12-4 with TRBJ1-1; no clear D. V lost 3 bases and J lost 7, with 9 bases in between. The CDR3 extends over 12 amino acids. The DNA for the CDR3 is TGTGCCAGCAGTTTGGTCGGCCTTGAAGCTTTCTTT. Encoded protein: CASSLVGLEAFF.

This clonotype was counted between two and nine times. The chain couples TRBV3-1 to TRBJ2-7; 7 nucleotides align to TRBD2. The germline V gene encodes CDR1 LGHDT and CDR2 YNNKEL (reference sequence). V trimming: 0 bases; J trimming: 4 bases; junction bases outside the gene matches: 6. This CDR3 has 15 amino acids. Written as DNA, the CDR3 is TGTGCCAGCAGCCAAGAGCCAGGGAGGGTTTACGAGCAGTACTTC. Residues: CASSQEPGRVYEQYF.